The 20 T cell receptor beta chains presented below share a single source sample, sequenced in a study of metastatic and nonmetastatic thyroid tumors. Every patient underwent thyroid surgery untreated. From the PCR reads, TCRdb re-called clones with MiXCR. The sample lists tens of thousands of clones; about 13% were seen once. The sample taken for sequencing was blood. The receptors were gathered from a female donor with papillary thyroid cancer or a benign thyroid nodule (not recorded which). Some clones in this sample may be carry-over from other donors' samples.

This clone came up a few times. The J gene is TRBJ2-3, the V gene TRBV4-3; D not resolved. With 0 bases removed from V and 5 bases from J, the gap between germline ends came to 3 bases. CDR3 length: 12 residues. From germline, CDR1 is LGHNA and CDR2 YSLEER. The CDR3 bases are TGCGCCAGCAGCCAAGATCAAGATACGCAGTATTTT. Its translation: CASSQDQDTQYF.

Concerning this clone: A read error may be the cause here, since a much bigger clone is one base away. The chain uses TRBV20-1 and TRBJ2-1; D possibly matches TRBD1 or TRBD2 (5 bases each). V was pared by 0 bases and J by 0 bases, with 15 bases between. The CDR3 has 17 amino acids. Germline loops: CDR1 DFQATT, CDR2 SNEGSKA (reference sequence). The CDR3 is CSAREEGDLISYNEQFF. The DNA of the CDR3 is TGCAGTGCTAGAGAAGAAGGGGACCTGATCTCCTACAATGAGCAGTTCTTC.

This clone was counted at least ten times. V gene TRBV4-1 combines with J gene TRBJ1-5, with D maybe TRBD1 (5 bases). The length of the CDR3 is 14 residues. The V gene lost 1 base and the J gene lost 7 bases, with 11 bases spanning the gap. Germline-derived CDR1 and CDR2 are MGHRA and YSYEKL. CDR3 DNA sequence: TGCGCCAGCAGCCAAGTGCAGGGACCCCAGCCCCAGCATTTT. It codes for CASSQVQGPQPQHF.

This clone has ten or more counts. This rearrangement joins TRBV9 to TRBJ1-4; D call uncertain. This CDR3 has 14 amino acids. Germline values: CDR1 SGDLS, CDR2 YYNGEE. Trimming removed 4 bases from V and 8 bases from J, with 15 bases in between. The DNA of the CDR3 is TGTGCCAGCAGCAAGGGTTCAGTGAGGGAAAAACTGTTTTTT. Translated, it gives CASSKGSVREKLFF.

The table lists this clone with many counts. The chain has TRBV7-6 and TRBJ2-1, with D possibly TRBD1 on 6 matching bases. CDR1 is SGHVS and CDR2 is FNYEAQ in the germline V gene. Trimming removed 2 bases at V and 6 bases at J, with 14 bases between. The CDR3 totals 15 residues. The CDR3 loop reads CASSLLPTDSNEQFF. The CDR3 DNA reads as TGTGCCAGCAGCTTACTCCCCACGGACAGCAATGAGCAGTTCTTC.

This clone was seen repeatedly, ten times or more. The V gene is TRBV28, the J gene TRBJ1-5; TRBD1 might be the D (6 bases). V gave up 6 bases and J gave up 3 bases, with 12 bases separating them. This CDR3 contains 14 residues. Germline V CDR1 and CDR2: MDHEN, SYDVKM. The CDR3 region is CASRADRYNQPQHF. The CDR3 DNA reads as TGTGCCAGCAGAGCAGACAGGTACAATCAGCCCCAGCATTTT. Based on the CDR3 plus reference TRBV28 and TRBJ1-5, the full variable domain is DVKVTQSSRYLVKRTGEKVFLECVQDMDHENMFWYRQDPGLGLRLIYFSYDVKMKEKGDIPEGYSVSREKKERFSLILESASTNQTSMYLCASRADRYNQPQHFGDGTRLSIL.

Ten or more counts support this clone. The genes are TRBV6-1 and TRBJ2-5, with D perhaps given as TRBD1 or TRBD2 (5 bases each). V lost 8 bases to trimming and J lost 1 base, with 11 bases between them. Germline values: CDR1 MNHNS, CDR2 SASEGT. CDR3 length: 13 residues. This chain's CDR3 is CASSVGPQETQYF. In DNA form, the CDR3 reads TGTGCCAGCTCGGTGGGACCCCAAGAGACCCAGTACTTC.

This clone was seen at least ten times. The chain links TRBV3-1 to TRBJ1-5, with D unclear. This CDR3 comprises 14 residues. Trimming left V 0 bases short and J 6 bases short, with 9 bases between. Germline assignment: CDR1 LGHDT and CDR2 YNNKEL (reference sequence). The DNA for the CDR3 is TGTGCCAGCAGCCAAGATAGGCTGGGTCAGCCCCAGCATTTT. Translating gives CASSQDRLGQPQHF.

This clone was counted at least ten times. This sequence joins TRBV12-3 or TRBV12-4 and TRBJ2-1, with 9 bases that match TRBD2. V dropped 6 bases and J dropped 15; count of bases not matched to a gene: 9. The CDR3 contains 12 residues. The CDR3, as DNA: TGTGCCAGCAGCCAAGGGGGGACTAGCTTGTTCTTC. Amino acids: CASSQGGTSLFF.

About this clone itself: This CDR3 is missing its conserved last phenylalanine or tryptophan, likely due to a read error. The chain uses TRBV20-1 and TRBJ1-1; 8 nucleotides match TRBD1. Germline V lookup: CDR1 DFQATT, CDR2 SNEGSKA (reference sequence). The trim removed 7 bases at V and 4 bases at J, leaving 14 bases unmatched. The CDR3 covers 15 residues. In DNA form, the CDR3 reads TGCAGTGTCTCGACAGGGGCTCTGAGCAGCACTGAAGCTTTCCTT. As protein: CSVSTGALSSTEAFL.

In its sample, this clone was seen a few times. The chain recombines TRBV5-1 with TRBJ1-2, with 9 bases that match TRBD1. CDR1 and CDR2 (germline): SGHRS, YFSETQ. Unmatched junction bases numbered 4, after V lost 1 base and J lost 6 bases. The CDR3 length is 14 residues. The CDR3 DNA follows: TGCGCCAGCAGCTTGACAGGGGGCGTGGATGGCTACACCTTC. This sequence encodes CASSLTGGVDGYTF.

A note on this clone: The junction shows a germline mismatch at one end, possibly a read error. This chain uses TRBV28 with TRBJ2-1, with D tentatively TRBD1 (6 bases). Per germline, CDR1 MDHEN and CDR2 SYDVKM. The CDR3 extends over 14 amino acids. Here the CDR3 reads CASSVTGSGNEQFF. The CDR3 DNA is TGCGCCAGCAGTGTAACAGGGTCGGGCAATGAGCAGTTCTTC.

This clone was detected ten times or more. V and J are TRBV20-1 and TRBJ1-2; 8 positions match TRBD1. Per the germline V gene, CDR1 is DFQATT and CDR2 is SNEGSKA (reference sequence). The V segment lost 6 bases and the J segment 7 bases; nucleotides outside the gene matches: 10. The CDR3 sequence is 13 residues long. DNA of the CDR3: TGCAGTGCCATACCAGGGGGCTTCTCTGGCTACACCTTC. Translated: CSAIPGGFSGYTF.

There are a few counts of this clone. The CDR3 does not close with the conserved phenylalanine or tryptophan, likely indicating a read error. CDR3 sequence: CASTAADRDYEQYL. CDR3 nucleotide sequence: TGTGCCAGCACGGCGGCGGACAGGGACTACGAGCAGTACCTC. The chain joins TRBV27 to TRBJ2-7, with 8 bases fitting TRBD1. From germline, CDR1 is MNHEY and CDR2 SMNVEV (reference sequence). Trimming took 7 bases from V and 3 from J; bases not matched to a gene: 8. The CDR3 totals 14 residues.

In its sample, this clone was seen many times. This chain joins TRBV24-1 and TRBJ2-2; maybe TRBD2 (6 bases). This CDR3 spans 14 amino acids. Trimming shortened V by 9 bases and J by 4 bases, and 14 bases separated the two germline ends. Germline V gives CDR1 KGHDR, CDR2 SFDVKD. Here the CDR3 DNA reads TGTGCCACCCAGGACTATTTGGGCACCGGGGAGCTGTTTTTT. This translates into CATQDYLGTGELFF.

By share, this clone ranks as medium-sized (0.01 to 0.1%). The chain employs TRBV6-5 and TRBJ2-1; the D gene is possibly TRBD1 (6 bases). The CDR3 extends over 15 amino acids. CDR1 is MNHEY and CDR2 is SVGAGI in the germline V gene. Trimming cost V 0 bases and J 6 bases, with 12 bases left between them. This CDR3 is CASSYSDRKFNEQFF. The CDR3 DNA follows: TGTGCCAGCAGTTACTCAGACAGGAAATTCAATGAGCAGTTCTTC.

This clone was seen ten or more times. This chain links TRBV27 with TRBJ1-5; 7 positions agree with TRBD1. Germline CDR1 MNHEY, CDR2 SMNVEV (reference sequence). The CDR3 covers 15 residues. V dropped 6 bases and J dropped 7; count of bases not matched to a gene: 12. The CDR3, as DNA: TGTGCCAGCAGCCTAAGGGGGACAGTCATACAGCCCCAGCATTTT. Its translation is CASSLRGTVIQPQHF.

This clone was seen many times. V usage is TRBV4-1 and J usage is TRBJ2-7; D gene ambiguous. Per the germline V gene, CDR1 is MGHRA and CDR2 is YSYEKL. V was trimmed by 0 bases and J by 5 bases, leaving 11 bases between them. The CDR3 extends over 14 amino acids. For the CDR3, the DNA is TGCGCCAGCAGCCAAGATTATCCGAGGAACGAGCAGTACTTC. Its translation is CASSQDYPRNEQYF.

This clone was counted many times. The genes are TRBV2 and TRBJ2-3, with D perhaps assigned TRBD1 or TRBD2 (6 bases each). The CDR3 covers 16 residues. Trimming pared 7 bases from V and 4 bases from J, leaving 21 bases between. CDR1 and CDR2 (germline): SNHLY, FYNNEI. The CDR3 protein is CASTPTGAFRADTQYF. Here the CDR3 DNA reads TGTGCCAGCACCCCAACGGGGGCATTTAGGGCAGATACGCAGTATTTT.

This clone was observed at least ten times. This sequence joins TRBV5-5 and TRBJ1-5; perhaps TRBD1 as D (5 bases). CDR3 length: 15 residues. Germline CDR1 is SGHKS and CDR2 is YYEKEE (reference sequence). The V and J ends lost 0 bases and 3 bases respectively, with 10 bases between them. CDR3 region: CASSLEGSSNQPQHF. CDR3 nucleotides: TGTGCCAGCAGCTTGGAGGGGAGCTCCAATCAGCCCCAGCATTTT.